The clone carrying this TCR beta chain was counted many times. CDR1 is MDHEN, CDR2 SYDVKM, per germline. V was shortened by 6 bases and J by 0 bases, with 13 bases between the two germline ends. The CDR3 consists of 15 residues. This sample was included in a study of T cells in Graves' hyperthyroidism and ophthalmopathy. Study in general: Specimen type is peripheral blood, collected at initial diagnosis prior to any treatment.

Amplified regions were TCR beta CDR3 sequences from RNA transcripts. HTBI primers were employed in a first-round RT-PCR of the TCR CDR3. MiXCR, applied by TCRdb to the multiplex PCR reads, yields one record per CDR3 protein. This sample has hundreds of thousands of distinct CDR3 sequences, with around 20% found just once. This sequence was found in a man aged 25-45 years with Graves' ophthalmopathy. The sample consisted of blood. J is TRBJ2-3 and V is TRBV28; possible D gene TRBD2, 6 bases. CDR3 sequence: CASSTPGTSTDTQYF. Written as DNA, the CDR3 is TGTGCCAGCAGCACCCCCGGGACTAGCACAGATACGCAGTATTTT.